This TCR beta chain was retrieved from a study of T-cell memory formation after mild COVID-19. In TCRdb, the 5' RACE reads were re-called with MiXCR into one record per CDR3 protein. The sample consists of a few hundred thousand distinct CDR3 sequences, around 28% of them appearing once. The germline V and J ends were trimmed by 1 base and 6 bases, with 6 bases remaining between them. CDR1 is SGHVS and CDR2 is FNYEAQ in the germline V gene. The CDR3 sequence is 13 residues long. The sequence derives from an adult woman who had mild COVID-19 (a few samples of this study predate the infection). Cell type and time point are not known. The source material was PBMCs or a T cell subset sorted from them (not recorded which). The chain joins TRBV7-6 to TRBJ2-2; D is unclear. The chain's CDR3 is CASSLGLSGELFF. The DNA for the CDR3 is TGTGCCAGCAGCTTAGGTCTATCCGGGGAGCTGTTTTTT.